Shown below are 30 T cell receptor beta chains from a single sample sequenced in a study of T cell repertoires in cytomegalovirus infection. These receptors' antigens are unknown. TCRdb itself ran the reads through MiXCR, one entry per CDR3 protein. The sample records around 140,000 distinct CDR3 sequences, more than 30% being singletons. The specimen was CD8+ T cells from cultured PBMCs, collected from culture after CMV antigen stimulation. Receptors originate from a human donor in good health (CMV status not recorded). Some clones in this sample may be carry-over from other donors' samples.

This clonotype was counted only a few times. The chain uses TRBV12-3 or TRBV12-4 and TRBJ1-2, with D unclear. Trimming pared 7 bases from V and 5 bases from J, leaving 11 bases between. This CDR3 is 12 amino acids long. This CDR3 reads CASTLGGYGYTF. CDR3 in DNA: TGTGCCAGCACCCTGGGAGGGTATGGCTACACCTTC.

V gene TRBV15 combines with J gene TRBJ2-5, with a possible D match to TRBD2 (6 bases). The germline V gene encodes CDR1 LNHNV and CDR2 YYDKDF (reference sequence). The CDR3 loop spans 18 amino acids. V was clipped by 0 bases and J by 2 bases, with 19 bases between them. The CDR3 reads CATSRDRNEASVQETQYF. The CDR3, as DNA: TGTGCCACCAGCAGAGATCGAAATGAGGCTAGCGTTCAAGAGACCCAGTACTTC.

The rearrangement uses TRBV7-6 and TRBJ2-7; 11 bases align to TRBD2. The junction had 8 bases not matched to a gene; V was cut back by 5 bases and J by 5 bases. Germline CDR1 is SGHVS and CDR2 is FNYEAQ. The CDR3 length is 15 residues. The CDR3 bases are TGTGCCAGCAGCCTTAGCGGGGGGGCCTTAGACGAGCAGTACTTC. Its translation: CASSLSGGALDEQYF.

This clonotype appeared many times. V gene TRBV5-6 combines with J gene TRBJ1-5, with D uncertain. V lost 5 bases, J lost 2 bases, and 11 bases lay in between. Germline lookup yields CDR1 SGHDT and CDR2 YYEEEE. This CDR3 is built from 14 residues. The CDR3 bases are TGTGCCAGCAGTCTGACCGGTCGCAATCAGCCCCAGCATTTT. It is translated as CASSLTGRNQPQHF.

V and J are TRBV20-1 and TRBJ2-7; D uncertain. Trimming took 0 bases from V and 6 from J, leaving 18 bases between them. Germline CDR1 DFQATT, CDR2 SNEGSKA (reference sequence). The CDR3 extends over 15 amino acids. The CDR3 loop reads CSARDRLAAVREQYF. For the CDR3, the DNA is TGCAGTGCTAGAGATAGATTAGCAGCTGTACGCGAGCAGTACTTC.

There are a few counts of this clonotype. The chain carries TRBV7-9 and TRBJ1-1; D unresolved. The germline V gene encodes CDR1 SEHNR and CDR2 FQNEAQ (reference sequence). The CDR3 sequence is 16 residues long. The V end was cut by 3 bases, the J end by 3 bases, with 17 bases between. In nucleotides, the CDR3 is TGTGCCAGCAGCTTTAACGATCTGGGAAGGGACACTGAAGCTTTCTTT. Translation gives CASSFNDLGRDTEAFF.

As concerns this clonotype: An end of the junction does not agree with germline; a read error may underlie this. The CDR3 reads CASSQGLADYYNEQFF. As DNA, the CDR3 is TGTGCCAGCAGCCAAGGGCTAGCGGATTACTACAATGAACAGTTCTTC. The chain links TRBV3-1 to TRBJ2-1, with 7 nucleotides matching TRBD2. The CDR3 is made up of 16 amino acids. CDR1 is LGHDT and CDR2 is YNNKEL in the germline V gene (reference sequence).

The chain employs TRBV7-9 and TRBJ2-3; D gene ambiguous. The CDR3 is made up of 12 amino acids. Germline-derived CDR1 and CDR2 are SEHNR and FQNEAQ (reference sequence). Trimming pared 10 bases from V and 4 bases from J, leaving 12 bases between. The chain's CDR3 is CATLAMADTQYF. The CDR3 DNA reads as TGTGCCACCTTAGCTATGGCAGATACGCAGTATTTT. The full variable domain, with the rest looked up from reference TRBV7-9 and TRBJ2-3, is DTGVSQNPRHKITKRGQNVTFRCDPISEHNRLYWYRQTLGQGPEFLTYFQNEAQLEKSRLLSDRFSAERPKGSFSTLEIQRTEQGDSAMYLCATLAMADTQYFGPGTRLTVL.

This clonotype has more than one count but fewer than ten. The chain links TRBV7-6 to TRBJ2-5; perhaps D is TRBD1 or TRBD2 (5 bases each). The V gene's germline CDR1 is SGHVS and CDR2 FNYEAQ. V was trimmed by 2 bases and J by 1 base, leaving 8 bases between them. The length of the CDR3 is 14 residues. This chain's CDR3 is CASSLTGPQETQYF. CDR3 nucleotide sequence: TGTGCCAGCAGCTTAACGGGGCCCCAAGAGACCCAGTACTTC.

J is TRBJ1-1 and V is TRBV12-3 or TRBV12-4; a possible D gene is TRBD1 (5 bases). Trimming removed 1 base at V and 2 bases at J, with 11 bases between. The length of the CDR3 is 15 residues. CDR3 sequence reads: CASSLDTTANTEAFF. The CDR3, as DNA: TGTGCCAGCAGTTTAGACACGACAGCTAACACTGAAGCTTTCTTT.

This clonotype has only a few counts. V is TRBV27 and J is TRBJ2-7, with D possibly being TRBD1 (6 bases). CDR3 length equals 14 residues. CDR1 is MNHEY, CDR2 SMNVEV, per germline (reference sequence). With 1 base removed from V and 1 base from J, the gap between germline ends came to 8 bases. The CDR3 bases are TGTGCCAGCAGTTTATGGCAGGGGTCCTACGAGCAGTACTTC. This codes for CASSLWQGSYEQYF.

The chain employs TRBV27 and TRBJ2-5, with D possibly called TRBD1 or TRBD2 (6 bases each). Trimming shortened V by 5 bases and J by 5 bases, and 18 bases separated the two germline ends. The CDR3 consists of 15 residues. Per the germline V gene, CDR1 is MNHEY and CDR2 is SMNVEV (reference sequence). CDR3 nucleotide sequence: TGTGCCAGCAGTAGGTCAGGGGACTCCGGGGAGACCCAGTACTTC. Translated: CASSRSGDSGETQYF.

This clonotype has more than one count but fewer than ten. The V and J genes are TRBV28 and TRBJ1-2; D possibly corresponds to TRBD1 (6 bases). The CDR3 consists of 17 residues. The germline gives CDR1 MDHEN, CDR2 SYDVKM. V was shortened by 5 bases and J by 0 bases, with 19 bases between the two germline ends. CDR3 sequence: CASSEGHDSEANYGYTF. CDR3 coding DNA: TGTGCCAGCAGTGAGGGACACGATTCAGAAGCTAACTATGGCTACACCTTC.

This rearrangement joins TRBV28 to TRBJ2-2; 10 bases match TRBD2. The V gene's germline CDR1 is MDHEN and CDR2 SYDVKM. The CDR3 contains 16 residues. J was trimmed by 3 bases and V by 3 bases; bases with no gene match: 4. This CDR3 is CASSFGLADYTGELFF. The DNA for the CDR3 is TGTGCCAGCAGTTTCGGACTAGCGGATTACACCGGGGAGCTGTTTTTT.

The CDR3 here is CASSLEGQGIFNEQFF. CDR3 nucleotide sequence: TGTGCCAGCAGCTTAGAGGGACAGGGAATTTTCAATGAGCAGTTCTTC. The gene calls are TRBV7-2 and TRBJ2-1; 9 nucleotides line up with TRBD1. J lost 6 bases, V lost 1 base, and 7 bases had no gene match. Per the germline V gene, CDR1 is SGHTA and CDR2 is FQGNSA. This CDR3 contains 16 residues.

The chain links TRBV4-1 to TRBJ1-6; D is unresolved. From germline, CDR1 is MGHRA and CDR2 YSYEKL. The CDR3 totals 13 residues. Trimming cost V 0 bases and J 7 bases, with 4 bases left between them. CDR3 in amino acids: CASSQDQNSPLHF. The CDR3 nucleotides are TGCGCCAGCAGCCAAGACCAGAATTCACCCCTCCACTTT.

This clonotype occurred many times. The chain has TRBV5-1 and TRBJ2-1, with D possibly being TRBD1 (6 bases). Per germline, CDR1 SGHRS and CDR2 YFSETQ. The CDR3 is made up of 13 amino acids. V was clipped by 0 bases and J by 7 bases, with 8 bases between them. The CDR3 protein is CASSLGGPNEQFF. The CDR3 DNA reads as TGCGCCAGCAGCTTGGGGGGGCCTAATGAGCAGTTCTTC.

The chain recombines TRBV20-1 with TRBJ2-5; the match to TRBD1 covers 7 bases. The CDR3 covers 14 residues. Germline V CDR1 and CDR2: DFQATT, SNEGSKA (reference sequence). The V and J ends lost 6 bases and 3 bases, in that order; junction bases with no gene match: 10. CDR3 bases: TGCAGTGCCGATGAGCGGACAGGTGAAGAGACCCAGTACTTC. This codes for CSADERTGEETQYF.

Only a few counts were recorded for this clonotype. The chain carries TRBV6-1 and TRBJ2-1, with D possibly matching TRBD1 (6 bases). This CDR3 region has 16 residues. Germline lookup yields CDR1 MNHNS and CDR2 SASEGT. Deletions cut 5 bases from V and 0 bases from J, with 14 bases between. In DNA form, the CDR3 reads TGTGCCAGCAGTTTGGGGGCCCCAAGCTCCTACAATGAGCAGTTCTTC. Protein product: CASSLGAPSSYNEQFF.

The genes are TRBV12-3 or TRBV12-4 and TRBJ1-2, with 7 bases lining up with TRBD1. This CDR3 has 13 amino acids. V trimming: 6 bases; J trimming: 6 bases; junction bases outside the gene matches: 7. The CDR3 nucleotides are TGTGCCAGCAGCCCGACAGGGACCAATGGCTACACCTTC. Protein sequence: CASSPTGTNGYTF.

At least ten counts were recorded for this clonotype. This sequence joins TRBV4-2 and TRBJ2-3, with 8 bases matching TRBD2. The CDR3 consists of 18 residues. CDR1 LGHNA and CDR2 YNFKEQ come from the germline V gene. The trim removed 0 bases at V and 0 bases at J, leaving 8 bases unmatched. CDR3 sequence (DNA): TGTGCCAGCAGCCAAGATCAACGGGGGGGGTGGAGCACAGATACGCAGTATTTT. Encoded protein: CASSQDQRGGWSTDTQYF.

V is TRBV19 and J is TRBJ2-3; 10 bases are a match to TRBD2. The germline V gene encodes CDR1 LNHDA and CDR2 SQIVND (reference sequence). V lost 7 bases to trimming and J lost 3 bases; unmatched junction nucleotides: 10. The CDR3 is 16 residues long. The CDR3 sequence: CASKDGSGGITDTQYF. The CDR3 DNA sequence: TGTGCCAGTAAGGACGGTAGCGGGGGGATTACAGATACGCAGTATTTT.

This chain links TRBV27 with TRBJ1-2, with D uncertain. The CDR3 totals 14 residues. CDR1 is MNHEY, CDR2 SMNVEV, per germline (reference sequence). Trimming removed 5 bases from V and 3 bases from J, with 13 bases in between. CDR3 protein: CASSRTGLDYGYTF. DNA for the CDR3: TGTGCCAGCAGTCGCACGGGGTTGGACTATGGCTACACCTTC.

At least ten counts were recorded for this clonotype. The gene calls are TRBV28 and TRBJ2-7, with 8 bases lining up with TRBD1. Trimming removed 5 bases from V and 1 base from J; junction bases left unmatched: 4. This CDR3 region has 14 residues. The germline V gene encodes CDR1 MDHEN and CDR2 SYDVKM. CDR3 in amino acids: CASSLRDRSYEQYF. The CDR3 DNA reads TGTGCCAGCAGTCTCAGGGACAGGTCCTACGAGCAGTACTTC.

The chain recombines TRBV28 with TRBJ2-7; D not certain. V shed 8 bases and J shed 2 bases, with 16 bases lying between them. CDR1 and CDR2 from the germline V gene are MDHEN and SYDVKM. The CDR3 totals 14 residues. DNA of the CDR3: TGTGCCAGCTCTCCTAGGCATCAAGCCTACGAGCAGTACTTC. This translates into CASSPRHQAYEQYF.

This clonotype was found a few times. The chain has TRBV5-1 and TRBJ1-4; D gene uncertain. V was shortened by 1 base and J by 6 bases, with 10 bases between the two germline ends. This CDR3 has 14 amino acids. Germline lookup yields CDR1 SGHRS and CDR2 YFSETQ. The CDR3 loop is CASSLFPADEKLFF. Written as DNA, the CDR3 is TGCGCCAGCAGCTTGTTCCCGGCAGATGAAAAACTGTTTTTT.

A few counts support this clonotype. The chain links TRBV15 to TRBJ2-2; D gene ambiguous. The CDR3 sequence is 14 residues long. V lost 1 base and J 3 bases, leaving 6 bases between the germline ends. CDR1 and CDR2 from the germline V gene are LNHNV and YYDKDF (reference sequence). In nucleotides, the CDR3 is TGTGCCACCAGCAGAGTCCGGGACACCGGGGAGCTGTTTTTT. Protein: CATSRVRDTGELFF.

For this clonotype: Its ends do not fully match the called genes, so a read error is possible. The V gene is TRBV5-3, the J gene TRBJ2-7; TRBD2 aligns across 9 bases. TRBV5-3 counts as an open reading frame of uncertain function. The CDR3 length is 17 residues. DNA for the CDR3: TGTGCCAGCAGCTGGGGGAAAGTGACTAGCGGTTCCTACGAGCAGTACTTC. It specifies CASSWGKVTSGSYEQYF.

In its sample, this clonotype was seen many times. The rearrangement joins TRBV6-1 to TRBJ2-1; TRBD2 aligns across 12 bases. The CDR3 is 15 amino acids. Per the germline V gene, CDR1 is MNHNS and CDR2 is SASEGT. J gave up 0 bases and V 8 bases, and 2 bases lay outside the gene matches. The chain's CDR3 is CASGLAGSSYNEQFF. For the CDR3, the DNA is TGTGCCAGCGGACTAGCGGGGAGCTCCTACAATGAGCAGTTCTTC.

The chain employs TRBV11-2 and TRBJ2-1; D gene unclear. The V and J ends lost 4 bases and 8 bases respectively, with 12 bases between them. The CDR3 loop spans 13 amino acids. Germline V gene lookup returns CDR1 SGHAT and CDR2 FQNNGV. The CDR3: CASSSYDSHEQFF. As DNA, the CDR3 is TGTGCCAGCAGCTCGTACGATAGCCATGAGCAGTTCTTC.